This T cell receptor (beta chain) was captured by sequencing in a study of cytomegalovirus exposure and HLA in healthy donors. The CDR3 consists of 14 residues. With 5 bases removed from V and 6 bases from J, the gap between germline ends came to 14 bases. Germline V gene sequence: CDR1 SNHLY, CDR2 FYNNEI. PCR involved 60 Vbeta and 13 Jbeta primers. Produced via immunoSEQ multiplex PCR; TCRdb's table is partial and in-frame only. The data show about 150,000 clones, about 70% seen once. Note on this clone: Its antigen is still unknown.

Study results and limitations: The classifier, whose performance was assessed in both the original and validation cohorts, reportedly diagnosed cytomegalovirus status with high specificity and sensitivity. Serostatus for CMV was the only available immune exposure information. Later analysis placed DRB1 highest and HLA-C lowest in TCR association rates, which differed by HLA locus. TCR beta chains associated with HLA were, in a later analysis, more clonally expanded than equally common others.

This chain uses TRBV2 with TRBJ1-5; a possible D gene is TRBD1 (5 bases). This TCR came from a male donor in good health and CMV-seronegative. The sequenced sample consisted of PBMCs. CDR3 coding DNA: TGTGCCAGCAGTTCCCGACAGTTCCGTCAGCCCCAGCATTTT. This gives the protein CASSSRQFRQPQHF.